This T cell receptor beta chain came from a study of blood T cell repertoires in COVID-19 (TCRdb year 2020). Concerning the study at large: Collaborator samples came from the United States, Italy and Spain and covered acute and convalescent phases of COVID-19. Where available, HLA class I and class II types were taken from metadata supplied by the sample provider and were not determined by assay-based typing. The dataset comprised deeply sampled blood TCRbeta repertoires from subjects exposed to, actively infected with, or recovered from COVID-19. Samples came from the ongoing ImmuneRACE study (first 160 participants) plus 1,254 subjects from 6 global collaborators. Sample metadata almost always included a de-identified subject ID, COVID-19 status, age in years and sex. The repertoires were released in a freely available public database meant as a resource for research on the immune response to SARS-CoV-2. The prospective study material was composed of cDNA or gDNA derived from T cells, B-cell-depleted T cells, or PBMCs. On the study overall, not on this receptor specifically: The quantity of clinical and demographic metadata differed by source and by participant and was supplied without curation.

Each collaborating institution followed its own protocols to collect whole blood in K2EDTA tubes. For TCRbeta analysis, collaborators shipped samples in one of three forms: frozen whole blood, isolated PBMCs, or DNA extracted from either of those sample types. In the case of this clone: No antigen is known for it. No quality values exist for individual bases; no much larger clone is one base distant.

The immunoSEQ Assay, a bias-controlled multiplex PCR, was used to amplify TCRbeta CDR3 regions from genomic DNA. As for the original processing: The number of nucleated cells in each sample was estimated by amplification of reference gene primers within the assay. To quantify the absolute abundance of each unique TCRbeta CDR3 rearrangement, sequence reads were collapsed and filtered. Productive Simpson clonality was computed per sample as the square root of Simpson's diversity index over productive rearrangements. Not all clones reach the TCRdb copy of this immuneACCESS table, which keeps in-frame sequences only. Checked studies attribute under half of the gap to unresolved V genes and leave the rest unexplained. The V and J calls and clone size are taken from that table; D and trimming were inferred from the DNA. In this sample the table shows 200,000 or so clones, around 85% of which occur a single time. Of the sample, approximately 10% is held by the ten largest clones.

From a lookup of the germline V gene, CDR1 and CDR2 are SGHRS and YFSETQ. The V end loses 0 bases and the J end loses 7 bases, and a stretch of 11 bases separates them. The CDR3, cysteine through phenylalanine, is 14 amino acids long. The entry retains the CDR3 DNA only, 42 bases that are in frame from base 1. This clonotype originated in a human donor with active or convalescent COVID-19. The donor label of this sample is uncertain. The sequenced sample was peripheral blood. This chain is built from TRBV5-1 and TRBJ2-1; a weak D assignment points to TRBD2 (5 bases agree). The CDR3 here reads CASSLAPSGNEQFF. The DNA sequence is as follows: TGCGCCAGCAGCTTGGCCCCGAGCGGTAATGAGCAGTTCTTC.